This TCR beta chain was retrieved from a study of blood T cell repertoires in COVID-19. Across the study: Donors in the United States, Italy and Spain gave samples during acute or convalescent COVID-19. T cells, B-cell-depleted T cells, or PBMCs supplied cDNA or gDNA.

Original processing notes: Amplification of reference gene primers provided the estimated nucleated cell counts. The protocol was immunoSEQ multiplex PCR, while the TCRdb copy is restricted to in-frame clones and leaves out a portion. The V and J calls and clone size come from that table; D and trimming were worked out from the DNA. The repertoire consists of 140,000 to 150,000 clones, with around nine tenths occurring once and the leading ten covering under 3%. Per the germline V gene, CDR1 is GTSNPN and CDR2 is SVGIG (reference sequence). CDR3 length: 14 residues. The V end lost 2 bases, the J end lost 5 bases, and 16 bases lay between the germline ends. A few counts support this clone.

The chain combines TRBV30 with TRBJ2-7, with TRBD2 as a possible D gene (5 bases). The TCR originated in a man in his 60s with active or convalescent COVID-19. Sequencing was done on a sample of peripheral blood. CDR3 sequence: CAWSRGGSNDEQYF. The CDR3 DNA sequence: TGTGCCTGGAGTCGCGGAGGATCGAACGACGAGCAGTACTTC.